This TCR beta chain was documented in a study of blood T cell repertoires in COVID-19 (dated by TCRdb to the early 2020s). For the study in its entirety: Collaborator samples came from the United States, Italy and Spain and covered acute and convalescent phases of COVID-19. The repertoires were released in a freely available public database intended as a resource for research on the immune response to SARS-CoV-2. HLA class I and class II types, where available, came from metadata supplied by the sample provider rather than from assay-based typing. Deeply sampled blood TCRbeta repertoires from subjects exposed to, actively infected with, or recovered from COVID-19 were included in the dataset. The material from the prospective study consisted of cDNA or gDNA derived from T cells, B-cell-depleted T cells, or PBMCs. The samples were drawn from two sources: the first 160 participants of the ongoing ImmuneRACE study, and 950 to 1,500 subjects contributed by 6 global collaborators. A de-identified subject ID, COVID-19 status, age in years and sex were almost always included in the sample metadata. The research as a whole found: The amount of clinical and demographic metadata varied by source and participant and was provided uncurated.

Worth noting for this clone: Its antigen is currently not known. No much larger clone is present one base from it, and per-base qualities are unavailable.

TCRbeta CDR3 regions were amplified from genomic DNA by means of the immunoSEQ Assay, a bias-controlled multiplex PCR. Under the source paper's analysis protocol: The number of nucleated cells in each sample was estimated by amplification of reference gene primers within the assay. To quantify the absolute abundance of each unique TCRbeta CDR3 rearrangement, sequence reads were collapsed and filtered. For each sample, productive Simpson clonality was calculated as the square root of Simpson's diversity index across productive rearrangements. Here the immuneACCESS table is served through TCRdb, limited to in-frame sequences with V and J called. Missing clones are a known gap in these copies; in checked studies unresolved V genes cover under half, and the rest lacks a known reason. D and trimming were read from the DNA, whereas the V and J calls and clone size are those reported in that table. The sample table records about 400,000 clones; around 87% of these occur just once. The top ten clonotypes cover 2.5% to 3.5% of the sample.

Collaborating institutions collected whole blood in K2EDTA tubes following their own protocols. Collaborator samples were shipped for TCRbeta analysis as frozen whole blood, isolated PBMCs, or DNA extracted from either sample type. The sample comprised peripheral blood. The sequence was collected from a human donor in a cohort sampled during active COVID-19.

The CDR3: CASGGQGATEAFF. The sequenced DNA: TGTGCCAGCGGCGGACAGGGGGCCACTGAAGCTTTCTTT. The sequence links TRBV2 to TRBJ1-1; TRBD1 agrees with 11 junctional bases. CDR1 SNHLY and CDR2 FYNNEI are derived from the germline V gene. From the cysteine up to the phenylalanine, the CDR3 has a length of 13 residues. Here the CDR3 DNA is all that survives: 39 bases in frame from base 1. Unmatched junction bases come to 3, with V trimmed by 8 bases and J by 4 bases.